This T cell receptor beta chain was retrieved from a study of T-cell reconstitution after alpha-beta-depleted transplantation in children. Overall study results and limits: Several hundred expanded graft clones reportedly supplied alpha-beta T cells about two months after transplant. Surviving thymic progenitors and recipient T cells were the source of high TCRbeta diversity at day 60 in some patients.

A note on this clonotype: Its antigen is still unknown.

V lost 7 bases, J lost 4 bases, and 8 bases stayed unmatched. Germline V gives CDR1 MRHNA, CDR2 SNTAGT. The CDR3 runs 15 residues. The TCRbeta library was prepared with unique molecular identifiers. TCRdb re-called the PCR reads through MiXCR, storing one row per CDR3 protein. Among a few hundred thousand distinct CDR3 sequences listed, about 23% were seen once. The chain employs TRBV6-4 and TRBJ2-3, with 10 bases that match TRBD2. The sequencing here drew on PBMCs, taken before TCRalphabeta/CD19-depleted stem cell transplant. This sequence was found in a girl between 2 and 10 years old with Fanconi anemia, due to receive a stem cell transplant. The CDR3: CASKVSSGSPDTQYF. The CDR3 DNA sequence: TGTGCCAGCAAGGTGTCTAGCGGGAGCCCAGATACGCAGTATTTT.